Sequencing of this T cell receptor (beta chain) was carried out in a study of breast tumors, draining lymph nodes, adjacent tissues (dated by TCRdb to the mid-2010s). For the study in its entirety: The study compared TCR beta repertoires across tumor, adjacent nontumor tissue and axillary lymph nodes from breast cancer patients. The study was designed to assess the relationships and possible T-cell exchange between tumor, surrounding tissue and draining lymph node repertoires in human breast cancer.

Instrument used: Illumina HiSeq 2000. TCR beta chain libraries were generated by multiplex PCR amplification. The amplified TCR beta chain products were analyzed by high-throughput sequencing. Using fastp trimming at Q25 and MiXCR clonotype assembly, TCRdb reanalyzed the public sequencing data and kept in-frame beta chains. Each CDR3 protein appears once, grouped with its most common genes and DNA. This sample lists about 24,000 distinct CDR3 sequences; over 60% were detected once. About a quarter of the sample lies in the top ten. As encoded in the germline V gene, CDR1 is KGHSH while CDR2 is LQKENI. V and J lose 3 bases and 2 bases, and a span of 6 bases separates them. Inclusive of the bounding cysteine and phenylalanine, the CDR3 is 13 residues long. Only CDR3 DNA remains: 39 bases, in frame from the first base. The adjacent samples were made up of nontumor breast tissue that surrounded the tumor.

Overall results and qualifications from the work: A scenario in which most tumor T cells derive from the lymph node and then expand within tumor tissue was judged to be consistent with the data. T-cell repertoire diversity in tumors was found to be lower than in lymph nodes but higher than in nontumor tissue, and preferential V and J gene usage was observed. The conclusion that tumor T cells originate in lymph nodes was framed as consistent with a hypothesis rather than directly demonstrated. Tumor and nontumor tissue repertoires were found to be significantly more similar in luminal-like than in basal-like breast cancer.

A word on this clonotype: The antigen it binds to is not known. Base quality data are lacking; no much larger clone is found one base away.

Sequencing was performed on tumor-adjacent breast tissue. The sequence came from a female donor with breast cancer. Some clones in this sample may be carry-over from other donors' samples. Here the chain combines TRBV18 and TRBJ2-3; the D gene is not confidently resolved. DNA sequence: TGTGCCAGCTCACCCGACTCCACAGATACGCAGTATTTT. This gives the protein CASSPDSTDTQYF.